This TCR beta chain emerged from a study of response to subunit inactivated influenza vaccine. Comment on this clonotype: The antigen is unknown.

Each CDR3 protein is one row after TCRdb ran MiXCR on the RT-PCR reads. The data contain about 650,000 distinct CDR3 sequences, 14% of them singletons. The V segment lost 8 bases and the J segment 10 bases; nucleotides outside the gene matches: 14. CDR1 is SEHNR and CDR2 is FQNEAQ in the germline V gene (reference sequence). The CDR3 has 16 amino acids. Broader study findings: Each seasonal flu vaccination may recruit only limited new T cells, authors suggested.

This TCR was sampled from a man aged 50-59 years who received an inactivated influenza vaccine. The material was PBMCs from blood, obtained less than 15 days before vaccination. This rearrangement joins TRBV7-9 to TRBJ2-1; 13 nucleotides line up with TRBD2. The CDR3 nucleotides read TGTGCCAGCGGGACCGGACTAGCGGGAGTAGTTTGGGAGCAGTTCTTC. Translated, it gives CASGTGLAGVVWEQFF.